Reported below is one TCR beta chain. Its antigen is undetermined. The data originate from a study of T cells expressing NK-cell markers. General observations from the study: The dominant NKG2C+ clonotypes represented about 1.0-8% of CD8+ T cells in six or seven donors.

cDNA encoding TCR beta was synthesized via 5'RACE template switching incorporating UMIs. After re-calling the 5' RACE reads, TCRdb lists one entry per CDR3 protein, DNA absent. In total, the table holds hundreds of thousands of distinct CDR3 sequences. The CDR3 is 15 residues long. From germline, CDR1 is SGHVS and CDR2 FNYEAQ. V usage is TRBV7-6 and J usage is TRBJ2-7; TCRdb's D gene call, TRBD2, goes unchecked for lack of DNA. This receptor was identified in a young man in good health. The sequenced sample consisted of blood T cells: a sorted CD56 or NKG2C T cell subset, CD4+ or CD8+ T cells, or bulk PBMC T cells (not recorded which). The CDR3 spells CASSFLAGGRNEQYF.